A selection of T cell receptor beta chains follows, all from one sample in a study of T cell responses to AZD1222 COVID-19 vaccine. Some clones are missing from TCRdb's copy, which holds only in-frame ones; the method was immunoSEQ multiplex PCR. The sample has roughly 150,000 clones, 90% seen once. Sequenced material: peripheral blood, taken on day 0 of AZD1222 vaccination. All receptors come from an adult in good health. Both conserved end residues are part of each CDR3. The D gene is left open where the match is weak. Clone size appears in some rows only: once, few, many, or a class for an expanded clone.

CASSALASGELFF TGTGCCAGCAGCGCTCTAGCGTCCGGGGAGCTGTTTTTT TRBV9 once TRBJ2-2 NA
CASTTAGGDTQYF TGTGCCAGCACCACAGCGGGGGGAGATACGCAGTATTTT TRBV6-5 NA TRBJ2-3 TRBD2
CASRSGTLSTEAFF TGTGCCAGCAGGTCCGGGACCCTCAGCACTGAAGCTTTCTTT TRBV6-5 NA TRBJ1-1 NA
CASSTGVSTEAFF TGTGCCAGTAGTACGGGGGTGAGCACTGAAGCTTTCTTT TRBV19 NA TRBJ1-1 NA
CAWSRLATDTQYF TGTGCCTGGAGTAGATTAGCGACAGATACGCAGTATTTT TRBV30 NA TRBJ2-3 NA
CASSVGTGTNQPQHF TGTGCCAGTAGTGTCGGGACAGGAACCAATCAGCCCCAGCATTTT TRBV19 NA TRBJ1-5 TRBD1
CATSEGLAGITSYNEQFF TGTGCCACCAGTGAGGGACTAGCGGGAATAACCTCCTACAATGAGCAGTTCTTC TRBV24-1 NA TRBJ2-1 TRBD2
CAISAGQGDYGYTF TGTGCCATCAGCGCGGGACAGGGGGACTATGGCTACACCTTC TRBV10-3 NA TRBJ1-2 TRBD1
CASSLRHSTDTQYF TGTGCCAGCAGCTTACGCCACAGCACAGATACGCAGTATTTT TRBV7-3 once TRBJ2-3 NA
CASSLNRGSTDTQYF TGTGCCAGCAGCTTAAACCGGGGGAGCACAGATACGCAGTATTTT TRBV4-2 NA TRBJ2-3 NA
CASSQGPGGRASYNEQFF TGTGCCAGCAGCCAAGGGCCTGGCGGGAGGGCGTCCTACAATGAGCAGTTCTTC TRBV4-2 NA TRBJ2-1 TRBD2
CASSWTGGYGYTF TGTGCCAGCAGTTGGACAGGGGGCTATGGCTACACCTTC TRBV6-5 NA TRBJ1-2 TRBD1
CASQSGTSSYNEQFF TGTGCCAGCCAATCCGGGACTAGCTCCTACAATGAGCAGTTCTTC TRBV2 NA TRBJ2-1 TRBD2
CASSQEFAGALGFEKLFF TGCGCCAGCAGCCAAGAGTTCGCAGGGGCATTGGGATTTGAAAAACTGTTTTTT TRBV4-3 NA TRBJ1-4 NA
CASSLADSNQPQHF TGTGCCAGCAGTTTAGCGGATAGCAATCAGCCCCAGCATTTT TRBV28 NA TRBJ1-5 NA
CASSGDQPQHF TGCGCCAGCAGTGGGGATCAGCCCCAGCATTTT TRBV10-1 NA TRBJ1-5 NA
CATSRGLVGGSVEQYF TGTGCCACCAGCAGAGGCCTTGTGGGAGGGTCGGTCGAGCAGTACTTC TRBV15 NA TRBJ2-7 TRBD2